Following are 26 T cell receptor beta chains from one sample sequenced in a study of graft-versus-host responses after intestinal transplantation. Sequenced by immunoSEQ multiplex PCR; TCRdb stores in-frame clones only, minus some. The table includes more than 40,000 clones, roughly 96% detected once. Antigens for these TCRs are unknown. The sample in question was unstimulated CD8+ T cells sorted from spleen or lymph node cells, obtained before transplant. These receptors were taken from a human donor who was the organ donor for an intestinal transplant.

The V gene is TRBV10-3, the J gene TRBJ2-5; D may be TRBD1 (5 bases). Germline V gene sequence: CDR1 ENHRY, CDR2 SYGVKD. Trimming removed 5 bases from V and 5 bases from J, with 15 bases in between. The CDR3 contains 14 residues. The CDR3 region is CAISHLVGRETQYF. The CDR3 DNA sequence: TGTGCCATCAGTCACTTAGTGGGGCGTGAGACCCAGTACTTC.

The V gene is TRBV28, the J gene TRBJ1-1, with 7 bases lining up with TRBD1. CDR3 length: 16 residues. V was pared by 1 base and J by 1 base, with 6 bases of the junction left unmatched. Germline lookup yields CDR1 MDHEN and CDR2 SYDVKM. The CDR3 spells CASSLLRGRGNTEAFF. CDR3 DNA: TGTGCCAGCAGTTTATTGAGGGGGCGGGGGAACACTGAAGCTTTCTTT.

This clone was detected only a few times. CDR3 sequence reads: CASSQGETGDGYTF. Here the CDR3 DNA reads TGCGCCAGCAGCCAAGGAGAGACAGGGGATGGCTACACCTTC. The chain joins TRBV4-1 to TRBJ1-2; 8 nucleotides match TRBD1. V lost 1 base to trimming and J lost 6 bases; unmatched junction nucleotides: 4. The CDR3 has 14 residues. Looked up from germline, CDR1 is MGHRA and CDR2 is YSYEKL.

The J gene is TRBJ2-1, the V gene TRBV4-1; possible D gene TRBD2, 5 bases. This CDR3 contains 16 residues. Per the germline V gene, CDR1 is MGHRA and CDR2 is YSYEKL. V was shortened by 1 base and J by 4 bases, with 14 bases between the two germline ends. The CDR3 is CASSQVSSGIYNEQFF. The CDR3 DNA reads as TGCGCCAGCAGCCAAGTAAGCAGCGGAATATACAATGAGCAGTTCTTC.

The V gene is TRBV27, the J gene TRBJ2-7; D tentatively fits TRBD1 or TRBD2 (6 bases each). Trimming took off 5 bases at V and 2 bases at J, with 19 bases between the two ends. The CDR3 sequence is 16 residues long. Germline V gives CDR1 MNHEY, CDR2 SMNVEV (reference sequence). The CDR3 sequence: CASSPSRGPATYEQYF. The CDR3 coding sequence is TGTGCCAGCAGTCCCTCCCGGGGGCCGGCTACCTACGAGCAGTACTTC.

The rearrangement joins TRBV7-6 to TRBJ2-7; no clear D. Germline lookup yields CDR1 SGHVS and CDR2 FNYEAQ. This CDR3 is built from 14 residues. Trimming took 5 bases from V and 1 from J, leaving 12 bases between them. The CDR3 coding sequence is TGTGCCAGCAGCCCAGGTTCTGCGTCCTACGAGCAGTACTTC. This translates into CASSPGSASYEQYF.

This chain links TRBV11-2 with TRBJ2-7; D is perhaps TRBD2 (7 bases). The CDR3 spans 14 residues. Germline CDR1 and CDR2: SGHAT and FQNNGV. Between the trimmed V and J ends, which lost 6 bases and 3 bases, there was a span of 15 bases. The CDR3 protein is CASSPGGGGYEQYF. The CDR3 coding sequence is TGTGCCAGCAGTCCAGGAGGGGGGGGCTACGAGCAGTACTTC.

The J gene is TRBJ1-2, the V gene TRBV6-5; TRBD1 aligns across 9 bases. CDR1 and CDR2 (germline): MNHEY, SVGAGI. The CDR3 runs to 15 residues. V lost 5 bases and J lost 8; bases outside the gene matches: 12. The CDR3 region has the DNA TGTGCCAGCAGTCCCTATGGGACAGGGTTCGGGGGCTACACCTTC. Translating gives CASSPYGTGFGGYTF.

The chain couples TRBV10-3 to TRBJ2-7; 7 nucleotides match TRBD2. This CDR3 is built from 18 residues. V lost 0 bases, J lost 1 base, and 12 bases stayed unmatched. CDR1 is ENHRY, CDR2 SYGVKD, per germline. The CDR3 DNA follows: TGTGCCATCAGTGAGTCGGTCTCTAGCGGCATCTCTTCCTACGAGCAGTACTTC. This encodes CAISESVSSGISSYEQYF.

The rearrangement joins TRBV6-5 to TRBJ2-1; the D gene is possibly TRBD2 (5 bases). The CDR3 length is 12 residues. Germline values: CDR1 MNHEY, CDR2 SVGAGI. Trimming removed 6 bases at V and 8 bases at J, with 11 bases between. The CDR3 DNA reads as TGTGCCAGCAGCGCGGGCGTAGATGAGCAGTTCTTC. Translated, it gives CASSAGVDEQFF.

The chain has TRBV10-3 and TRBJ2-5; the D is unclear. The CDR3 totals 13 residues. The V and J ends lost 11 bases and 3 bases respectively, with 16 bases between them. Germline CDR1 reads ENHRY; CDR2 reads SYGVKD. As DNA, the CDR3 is TGTGCCTCGCCTAGGGCAGCTAAAGAGACCCAGTACTTC. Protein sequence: CASPRAAKETQYF.

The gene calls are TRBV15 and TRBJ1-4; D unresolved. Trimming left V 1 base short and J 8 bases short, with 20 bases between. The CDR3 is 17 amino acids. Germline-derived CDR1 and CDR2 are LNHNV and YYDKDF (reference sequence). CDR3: CATSRVPMVGEREKLFF. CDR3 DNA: TGTGCCACCAGCAGAGTACCGATGGTCGGGGAACGGGAAAAACTGTTTTTT.

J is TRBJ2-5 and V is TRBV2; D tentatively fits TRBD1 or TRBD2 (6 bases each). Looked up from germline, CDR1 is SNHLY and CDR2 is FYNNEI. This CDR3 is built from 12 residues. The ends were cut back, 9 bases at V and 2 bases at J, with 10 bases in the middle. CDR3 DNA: TGTGCCAGTCGGAGGGGGCAAGAGACCCAGTACTTC. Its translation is CASRRGQETQYF.

The CDR3 DNA follows: TGCGCCAGCAGCTTGGCGGCAGACCACTATAATTCACCCCTCCACTTT. This gives the protein CASSLAADHYNSPLHF. This chain joins TRBV5-1 and TRBJ1-6; D unresolved. V was pared by 0 bases and J by 3 bases, with 10 bases between. Per germline, CDR1 SGHRS and CDR2 YFSETQ. The CDR3 runs 16 residues.

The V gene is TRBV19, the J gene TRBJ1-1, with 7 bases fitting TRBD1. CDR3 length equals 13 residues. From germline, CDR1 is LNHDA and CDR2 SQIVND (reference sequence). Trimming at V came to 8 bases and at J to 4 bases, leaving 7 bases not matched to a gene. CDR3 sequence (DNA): TGTGCCAGTTTGTCGTCAGGGGGCACTGAAGCTTTCTTT. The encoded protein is CASLSSGGTEAFF.

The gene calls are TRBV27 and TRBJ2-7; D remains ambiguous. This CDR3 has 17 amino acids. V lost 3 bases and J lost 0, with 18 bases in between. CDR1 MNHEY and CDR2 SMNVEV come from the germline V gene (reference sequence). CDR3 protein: CASSFQRHDGSSYEQYF. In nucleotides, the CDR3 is TGTGCCAGCAGTTTCCAAAGACACGACGGAAGCTCCTACGAGCAGTACTTC.

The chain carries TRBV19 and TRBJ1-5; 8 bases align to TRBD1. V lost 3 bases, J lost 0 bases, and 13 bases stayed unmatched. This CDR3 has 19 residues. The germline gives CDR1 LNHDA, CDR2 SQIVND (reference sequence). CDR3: CASSMRWSDRDHSNQPQHF. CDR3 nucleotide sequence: TGTGCCAGTAGTATGAGGTGGTCGGACAGGGACCATAGCAATCAGCCCCAGCATTTT. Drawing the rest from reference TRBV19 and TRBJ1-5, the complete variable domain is DGGITQSPKYLFRKEGQNVTLSCEQNLNHDAMYWYRQDPGQGLRLIYYSQIVNDFQKGDIAEGYSVSREKKESFPLTVTSAQKNPTAFYLCASSMRWSDRDHSNQPQHFGDGTRLSIL.

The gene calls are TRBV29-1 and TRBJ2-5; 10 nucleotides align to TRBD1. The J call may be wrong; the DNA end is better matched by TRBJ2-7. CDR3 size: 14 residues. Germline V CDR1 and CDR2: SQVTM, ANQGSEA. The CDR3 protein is CSVSTGQGTSEQYF. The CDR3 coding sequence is TGCAGCGTGTCAACGGGACAGGGGACCAGCGAGCAGTACTTC.

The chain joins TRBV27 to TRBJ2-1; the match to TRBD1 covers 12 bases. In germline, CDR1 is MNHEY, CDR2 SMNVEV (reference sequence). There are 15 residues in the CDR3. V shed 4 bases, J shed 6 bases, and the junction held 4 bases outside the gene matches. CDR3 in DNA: TGTGCCAGCAGTTGGGACAGGGGGCTTGGCAATGAGCAGTTCTTC. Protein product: CASSWDRGLGNEQFF.

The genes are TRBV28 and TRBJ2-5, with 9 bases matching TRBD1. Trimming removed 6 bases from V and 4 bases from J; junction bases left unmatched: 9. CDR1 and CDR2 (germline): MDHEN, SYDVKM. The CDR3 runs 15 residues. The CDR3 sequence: CASRPTGTGRETQYF. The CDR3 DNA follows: TGTGCCAGCAGGCCCACCGGGACAGGGCGAGAGACCCAGTACTTC.

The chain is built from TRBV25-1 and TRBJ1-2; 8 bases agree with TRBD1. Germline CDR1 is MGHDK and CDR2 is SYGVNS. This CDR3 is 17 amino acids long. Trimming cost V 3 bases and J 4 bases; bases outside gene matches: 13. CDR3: CASSEQDRVEALYGYTF. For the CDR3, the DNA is TGTGCCAGCAGTGAGCAGGACAGGGTGGAGGCGCTCTATGGCTACACCTTC.

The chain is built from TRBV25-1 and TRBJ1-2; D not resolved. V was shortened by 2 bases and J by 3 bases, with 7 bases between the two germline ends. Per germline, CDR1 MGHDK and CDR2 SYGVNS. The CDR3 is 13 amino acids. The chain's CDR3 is CASSEITDYGYTF. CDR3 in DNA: TGTGCCAGCAGTGAAATTACGGACTATGGCTACACCTTC.

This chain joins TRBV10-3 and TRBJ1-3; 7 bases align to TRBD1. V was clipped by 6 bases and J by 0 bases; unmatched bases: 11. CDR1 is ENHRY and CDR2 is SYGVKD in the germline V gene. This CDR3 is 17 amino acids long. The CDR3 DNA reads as TGTGCCATCAGGGCCGGGACAGTGGAATTCTCTGGAAACACCATATATTTT. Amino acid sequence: CAIRAGTVEFSGNTIYF.

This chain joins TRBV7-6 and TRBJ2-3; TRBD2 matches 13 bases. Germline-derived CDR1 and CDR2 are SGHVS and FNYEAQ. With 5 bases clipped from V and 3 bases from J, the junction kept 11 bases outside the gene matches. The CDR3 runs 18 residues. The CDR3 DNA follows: TGTGCCAGCAGCCCTCTACCCGGGACTAGCGGGGTTACAGATACGCAGTATTTT. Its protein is CASSPLPGTSGVTDTQYF.

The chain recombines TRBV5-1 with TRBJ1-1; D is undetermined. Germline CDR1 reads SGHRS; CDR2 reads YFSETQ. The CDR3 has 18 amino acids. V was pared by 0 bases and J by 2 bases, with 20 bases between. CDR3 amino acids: CASSLALDFTLINTEAFF. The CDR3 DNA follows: TGCGCCAGCAGCTTGGCACTAGACTTCACATTAATCAACACTGAAGCTTTCTTT.

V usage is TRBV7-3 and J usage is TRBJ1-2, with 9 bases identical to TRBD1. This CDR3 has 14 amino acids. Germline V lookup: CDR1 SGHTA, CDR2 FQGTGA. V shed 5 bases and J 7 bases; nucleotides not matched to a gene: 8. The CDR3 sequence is CASSPGTGLRGYTF. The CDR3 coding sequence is TGTGCCAGCAGCCCAGGGACAGGGCTCCGTGGCTACACCTTC.